These 20 T cell receptor beta chains share one sample of origin, sequenced in a study of cytomegalovirus exposure and HLA in healthy donors (dated by TCRdb to about 2017). Library preparation was by the immunoSEQ multiplex PCR assay. For the multiplex PCR, a mixture combining 60 forward primers for TCR Vbeta segments and 13 reverse primers for TCR Jbeta segments was used. Imported from immuneACCESS, the table was reduced by TCRdb to in-frame sequences with V and J called. These copies leave out some clones; in studies compared against another copy, an unresolved V gene accounts for under half, and the cause of the remainder is not known. For this sample there are around 110,000 clones; over 60% appear just once. In total, the top ten clones hold 5% to 7% of the sample. Sequenced: PBMCs. These receptors came from a woman between 50 and 59 years old in good health and CMV-seropositive.

This clone showed up just once. The J gene is TRBJ2-3, the V gene TRBV29-1; 12 positions match TRBD1. J lost 3 bases, V lost 5 bases, and 3 bases had no gene match. The germline gives CDR1 SQVTM, CDR2 ANQGSEA. CDR3 length: 14 residues. CDR3 region: CSVRDRGPTDTQYF. In DNA, the CDR3 is TGCAGCGTTAGGGACAGGGGGCCGACAGATACGCAGTATTTT.

The chain employs TRBV2 and TRBJ1-2, with D hard to call. Germline V CDR1 and CDR2: SNHLY, FYNNEI. There are 13 residues in the CDR3. The V gene lost 1 base and the J gene lost 6 bases, with 9 bases spanning the gap. The CDR3 DNA reads as TGTGCCAGCAGTGAAGAATCAGTGAATGGCTACACCTTC. This sequence encodes CASSEESVNGYTF.

The rearrangement joins TRBV11-2 to TRBJ2-3; 10 positions match TRBD2. This CDR3 is built from 17 residues. Germline trimming cut 4 bases from V and 5 bases from J; bases unmatched to any gene: 12. The germline V gene has CDR1 SGHAT and CDR2 FQNNGV. CDR3 in amino acids: CASSSGRSGGALDTQYF. CDR3 DNA sequence: TGTGCCAGCAGCTCCGGAAGGAGCGGGGGGGCCTTAGATACGCAGTATTTT.

J is TRBJ1-6 and V is TRBV5-8, with 9 bases that match TRBD1. The CDR3 is 15 amino acids. The germline CDR1 and CDR2 sequences are SGHTS and YDEGEE. Losses at the gene ends were 1 base for V and 7 bases for J; bases not matched to a gene: 3. In DNA, the CDR3 is TGTGCCAGCAGCTTGTCAGACAGGGGGAATTCACCCCTCCACTTT. Translated: CASSLSDRGNSPLHF.

This clone was recorded a few times. J is TRBJ1-4 and V is TRBV18; no reliable D call. V lost 6 bases to trimming and J lost 4 bases, with 12 bases between them. The length of the CDR3 is 14 residues. Germline CDR1 reads KGHSH; CDR2 reads LQKENI. This CDR3 is CASSPEARNEKLFF. The CDR3 bases are TGTGCCAGCTCCCCTGAAGCACGTAATGAAAAACTGTTTTTT.

This clone has a count of ten or more. This chain connects TRBV6-6 to TRBJ2-1, with 12 bases aligning to TRBD2. The junction had 6 bases not matched to a gene; V was cut back by 5 bases and J by 4 bases. The CDR3 extends over 16 amino acids. Germline lookup yields CDR1 MNHNY and CDR2 SVGAGI (reference sequence). CDR3 loop: CASSLTTSGGYNEQFF. CDR3 nucleotide sequence: TGTGCCAGCAGTCTCACGACTAGCGGGGGTTACAATGAGCAGTTCTTC.

The chain has TRBV28 and TRBJ1-1; TRBD1 might be the D (6 bases). Germline V gene lookup returns CDR1 MDHEN and CDR2 SYDVKM. The CDR3 loop spans 15 amino acids. V shed 8 bases and J shed 1 base, with 17 bases lying between them. The CDR3 region is CASWGGGHQNTEAFF. CDR3 sequence (DNA): TGTGCCAGCTGGGGCGGGGGACACCAGAACACTGAAGCTTTCTTT.

The genes are TRBV19 and TRBJ1-6; TRBD1 aligns across 10 bases. J was trimmed by 0 bases and V by 5 bases; bases with no gene match: 10. Germline-derived CDR1 and CDR2 are LNHDA and SQIVND (reference sequence). This CDR3 region has 19 residues. This CDR3 is CASSLTGTGVSSYNSPLHF. The CDR3 coding sequence is TGTGCCAGTAGTTTAACCGGGACAGGGGTGAGCTCCTATAATTCACCCCTCCACTTT. Variable domain in full (rest from reference TRBV19 and TRBJ1-6): DGGITQSPKYLFRKEGQNVTLSCEQNLNHDAMYWYRQDPGQGLRLIYYSQIVNDFQKGDIAEGYSVSREKKESFPLTVTSAQKNPTAFYLCASSLTGTGVSSYNSPLHFGNGTRLTVT.

This chain connects TRBV11-2 to TRBJ2-1, with TRBD2 matching over 11 bases. CDR1 and CDR2 from the germline V gene are SGHAT and FQNNGV. The CDR3 is 16 amino acids. Trimming removed 6 bases from V and 4 bases from J; junction bases left unmatched: 8. The CDR3 DNA is TGTGCCAGCAGGTCTCTAGCGGGGGGAATTTACAATGAGCAGTTCTTC. Translation gives CASRSLAGGIYNEQFF. Variable domain in full (rest from reference TRBV11-2 and TRBJ2-1): EAGVAQSPRYKIIEKRQSVAFWCNPISGHATLYWYQQILGQGPKLLIQFQNNGVVDDSQLPKDRFSAERLKGVDSTLKIQPAKLEDSAVYLCASRSLAGGIYNEQFFGPGTRLTVL.

The genes are TRBV5-1 and TRBJ2-1; tentatively, D is TRBD2 (5 bases). The CDR3 contains 16 residues. The V and J ends lost 0 bases and 4 bases respectively, with 14 bases between them. Germline V gene lookup returns CDR1 SGHRS and CDR2 YFSETQ. The chain's CDR3 is CASSLEVRAEYNEQFF. Written as DNA, the CDR3 is TGCGCCAGCAGCTTGGAGGTGCGGGCAGAATACAATGAGCAGTTCTTC. Combining the CDR3 with reference TRBV5-1 and TRBJ2-1 gives the whole variable domain KAGVTQTPRYLIKTRGQQVTLSCSPISGHRSVSWYQQTPGQGLQFLFEYFSETQRNKGNFPGRFSGRQFSNSRSEMNVSTLELGDSALYLCASSLEVRAEYNEQFFGPGTRLTVL.

This clone was counted only a few times. The genes are TRBV5-6 and TRBJ1-4; 12 bases align to TRBD1. V was clipped by 4 bases and J by 8 bases; unmatched bases: 6. The CDR3 runs 15 residues. CDR1 and CDR2 from the germline V gene are SGHDT and YYEEEE. The CDR3 DNA reads as TGTGCCAGCAGCGCGGGACAGGGGGCTTGGGAAAAACTGTTTTTT. Amino acid sequence: CASSAGQGAWEKLFF.

V is TRBV11-2 and J is TRBJ1-1, with D unresolved. From germline, CDR1 is SGHAT and CDR2 FQNNGV. V was trimmed by 1 base and J by 1 base, leaving 10 bases between them. The CDR3 extends over 15 amino acids. CDR3 coding DNA: TGTGCCAGCAGCTTAGCGCACAGACAGAACACTGAAGCTTTCTTT. It translates to CASSLAHRQNTEAFF. Full variable domain (outside the CDR3, taken from reference TRBV11-2 and TRBJ1-1): EAGVAQSPRYKIIEKRQSVAFWCNPISGHATLYWYQQILGQGPKLLIQFQNNGVVDDSQLPKDRFSAERLKGVDSTLKIQPAKLEDSAVYLCASSLAHRQNTEAFFGQGTRLTVV.

The chain joins TRBV6-9 to TRBJ2-2, with D possibly TRBD1 on 5 matching bases. Germline lookup yields CDR1 MNHGY and CDR2 SVAAGI. Deletions cut 6 bases from V and 7 bases from J, with 12 bases between. The CDR3 has 13 residues. CDR3 residues: CASSLDTGGELFF. CDR3 DNA sequence: TGTGCCAGCAGCTTGGACACAGGCGGGGAGCTGTTTTTT.

The gene calls are TRBV19 and TRBJ1-5; D unresolved. CDR1 and CDR2 (germline): LNHDA, SQIVND (reference sequence). The CDR3 is made up of 12 amino acids. V lost 10 bases, J lost 3 bases, and 10 bases lay in between. The CDR3: CATNSFNQPQHF. DNA of the CDR3: TGTGCCACGAACAGCTTCAATCAGCCCCAGCATTTT.

This chain joins TRBV29-1 and TRBJ1-1; TRBD1 aligns across 8 bases. The CDR3 is made up of 16 amino acids. CDR1 and CDR2 (germline): SQVTM, ANQGSEA. V shed 4 bases and J 5 bases; nucleotides not matched to a gene: 15. CDR3 coding DNA: TGCAGCGTTGGGCACAGGGGGTCTACAGGAGGGACTGAAGCTTTCTTT. Translation gives CSVGHRGSTGGTEAFF. Filled out from reference TRBV29-1 and TRBJ1-1, the complete variable domain reads SAVISQKPSRDICQRGTSLTIQCQVDSQVTMMFWYRQQPGQSLTLIATANQGSEATYESGFVIDKFPISRPNLTFSTLTVSNMSPEDSSIYLCSVGHRGSTGGTEAFFGQGTRLTVV.

A few counts support this clone. This chain uses TRBV5-5 with TRBJ2-1; 13 positions match TRBD2. CDR1 is SGHKS and CDR2 is YYEKEE in the germline V gene (reference sequence). The CDR3 sequence is 18 residues long. The V gene end was trimmed by 3 bases and the J gene end by 6 bases; junction bases not matched to a gene: 12. The CDR3 loop is CASSSGLAGAPGFNEQFF. In DNA form, the CDR3 reads TGTGCCAGCAGCTCCGGACTAGCGGGGGCCCCGGGGTTCAATGAGCAGTTCTTC.

The chain carries TRBV27 and TRBJ1-5; 9 bases map to TRBD1. V was pared by 1 base and J by 7 bases, with 2 bases of the junction left unmatched. The germline CDR1 and CDR2 sequences are MNHEY and SMNVEV (reference sequence). This CDR3 has 14 residues. DNA of the CDR3: TGTGCCAGCAGTTTATTAGGACAGGGGCAGCCCCAGCATTTT. Protein sequence: CASSLLGQGQPQHF.

The J gene is TRBJ1-2, the V gene TRBV4-1; D possibly corresponds to TRBD1 (5 bases). V was pared by 0 bases and J by 4 bases, with 12 bases between. Germline V gene lookup returns CDR1 MGHRA and CDR2 YSYEKL. The CDR3 runs to 15 residues. The CDR3 spells CASSQDPGSVYGYTF. The CDR3 DNA follows: TGCGCCAGCAGCCAAGATCCAGGGTCGGTCTATGGCTACACCTTC.

This clone was counted between two and nine times. The V and J genes are TRBV19 and TRBJ2-3; D remains ambiguous. Germline V gene data show CDR1 as LNHDA and CDR2 as SQIVND (reference sequence). The CDR3 is 13 amino acids. Trimming shortened V by 7 bases and J by 1 base, and 9 bases separated the two germline ends. The CDR3 is CASMRLGTDTQYF. DNA of the CDR3: TGTGCCAGTATGCGCCTCGGCACAGATACGCAGTATTTT.

The chain recombines TRBV15 with TRBJ1-1; weak D call: TRBD1 (5 bases). V was pared by 1 base and J by 4 bases, with 16 bases between. This CDR3 has 16 residues. Germline loops: CDR1 LNHNV, CDR2 YYDKDF (reference sequence). CDR3 in amino acids: CATSRAFGTGGTEAFF. CDR3 coding DNA: TGTGCCACCAGCAGAGCCTTCGGGACGGGGGGCACTGAAGCTTTCTTT.